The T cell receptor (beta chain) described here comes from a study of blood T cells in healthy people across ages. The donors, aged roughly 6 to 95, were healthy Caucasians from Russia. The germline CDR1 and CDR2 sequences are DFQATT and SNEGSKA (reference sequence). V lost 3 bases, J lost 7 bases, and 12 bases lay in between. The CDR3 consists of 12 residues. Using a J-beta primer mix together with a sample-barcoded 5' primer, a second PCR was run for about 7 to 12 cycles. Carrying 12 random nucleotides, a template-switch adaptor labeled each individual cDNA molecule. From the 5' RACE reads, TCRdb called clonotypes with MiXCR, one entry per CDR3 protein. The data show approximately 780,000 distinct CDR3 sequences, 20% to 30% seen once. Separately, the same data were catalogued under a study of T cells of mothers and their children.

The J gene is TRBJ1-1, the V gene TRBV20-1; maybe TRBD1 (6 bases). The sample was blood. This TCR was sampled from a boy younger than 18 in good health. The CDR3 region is CSASRGGNEAFF. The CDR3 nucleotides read TGCAGTGCTAGCAGGGGAGGGAATGAAGCTTTCTTT.